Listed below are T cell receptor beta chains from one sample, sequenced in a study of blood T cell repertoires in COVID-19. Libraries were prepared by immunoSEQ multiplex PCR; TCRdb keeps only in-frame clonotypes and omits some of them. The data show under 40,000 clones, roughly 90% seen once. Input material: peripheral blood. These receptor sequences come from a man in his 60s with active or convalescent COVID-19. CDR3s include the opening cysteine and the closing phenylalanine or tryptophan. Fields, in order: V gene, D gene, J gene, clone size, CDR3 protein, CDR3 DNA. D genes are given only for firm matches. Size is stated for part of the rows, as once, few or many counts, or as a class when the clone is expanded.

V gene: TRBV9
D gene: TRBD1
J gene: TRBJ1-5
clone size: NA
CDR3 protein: CASTPGQGENSNQPQHF
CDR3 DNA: TGTGCCAGCACCCCGGGACAGGGAGAAAATAGCAATCAGCCCCAGCATTTT

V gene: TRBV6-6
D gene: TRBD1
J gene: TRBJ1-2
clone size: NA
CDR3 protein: CASSPHNPTGGSGNYGYTF
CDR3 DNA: TGTGCCAGCAGTCCCCATAATCCCACAGGGGGCAGTGGAAATTATGGCTACACCTTC

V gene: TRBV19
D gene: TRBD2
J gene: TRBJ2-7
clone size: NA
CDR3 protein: CASSETSGDFYEQYF
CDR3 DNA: TGTGCCAGTAGTGAGACTAGCGGAGACTTCTACGAGCAGTACTTC

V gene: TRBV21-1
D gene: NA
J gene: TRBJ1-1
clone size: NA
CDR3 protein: CASSKGGQGNTEAFF
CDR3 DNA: TGTGCCAGCAGCAAAGGGGGACAGGGAAACACTGAAGCTTTCTTT

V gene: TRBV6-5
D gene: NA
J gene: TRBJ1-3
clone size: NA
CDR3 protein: CASLESGTPGNTIYF
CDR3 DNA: TGTGCCAGCCTTGAATCAGGCACCCCTGGAAACACCATATATTTT

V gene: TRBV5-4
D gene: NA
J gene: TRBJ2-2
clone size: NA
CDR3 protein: CASSPGTNTGELFF
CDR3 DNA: TGTGCCAGCAGCCCGGGAACGAACACCGGGGAGCTGTTTTTT

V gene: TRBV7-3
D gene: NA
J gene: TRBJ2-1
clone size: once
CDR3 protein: CASSLTRDNEQFF
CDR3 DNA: TGTGCCAGCAGCTTAACGAGAGACAATGAGCAGTTCTTC

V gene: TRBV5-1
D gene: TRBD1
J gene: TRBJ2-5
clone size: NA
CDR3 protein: CASRDPGQARETQYF
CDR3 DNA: TGCGCCAGCAGAGATCCGGGACAGGCAAGGGAGACCCAGTACTTC

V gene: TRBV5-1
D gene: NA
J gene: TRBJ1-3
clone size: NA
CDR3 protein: CASSLYQGSGNTIYF
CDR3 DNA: TGCGCCAGCAGCTTGTATCAGGGTAGTGGAAACACCATATATTTT

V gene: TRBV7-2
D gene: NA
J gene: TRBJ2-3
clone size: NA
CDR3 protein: CASSLWGRVSTDTQYF
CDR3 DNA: TGTGCCAGCAGCTTGTGGGGGCGGGTTAGCACAGATACGCAGTATTTT

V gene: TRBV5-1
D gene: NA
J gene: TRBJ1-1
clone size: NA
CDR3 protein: CASSFENSGPNTEAFF
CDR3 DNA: TGCGCCAGCAGCTTTGAGAATAGCGGCCCGAACACTGAAGCTTTCTTT

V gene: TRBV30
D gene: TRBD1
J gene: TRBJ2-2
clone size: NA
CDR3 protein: CAWSSGGTGELFF
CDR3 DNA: TGTGCCTGGAGTTCAGGGGGCACCGGGGAGCTGTTTTTT

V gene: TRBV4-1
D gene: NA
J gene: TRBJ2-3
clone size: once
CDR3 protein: CASSQERGAADTQYF
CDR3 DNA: TGCGCCAGCAGCCAAGAACGGGGGGCCGCGGATACGCAGTATTTT

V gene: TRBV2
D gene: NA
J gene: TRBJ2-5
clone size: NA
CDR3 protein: CASSRDIMYQETQYF
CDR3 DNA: TGTGCCAGCAGCCGGGACATTATGTACCAAGAGACCCAGTACTTC

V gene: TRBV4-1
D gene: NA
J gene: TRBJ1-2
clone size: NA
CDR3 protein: CASSQPRASGYTF
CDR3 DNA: TGCGCCAGCAGCCAACCGAGGGCCAGTGGCTACACCTTC

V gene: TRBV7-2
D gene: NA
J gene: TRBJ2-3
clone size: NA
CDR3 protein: CASSLAAAGTDTQYF
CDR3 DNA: TGTGCCAGCAGCTTAGCAGCGGCCGGCACAGATACGCAGTATTTT

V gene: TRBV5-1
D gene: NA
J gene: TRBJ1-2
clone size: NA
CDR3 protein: CASSLGTAEPYGYTF
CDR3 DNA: TGCGCCAGCAGCCTAGGCACTGCGGAGCCCTATGGCTACACCTTC

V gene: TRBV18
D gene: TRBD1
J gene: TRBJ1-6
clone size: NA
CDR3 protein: CASSPQGAGNSPLHF
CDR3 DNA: TGTGCCAGCTCACCCCAGGGGGCCGGGAATTCACCCCTCCACTTT

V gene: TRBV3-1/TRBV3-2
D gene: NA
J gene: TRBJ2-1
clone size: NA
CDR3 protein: CASSQAGGFRYNEQFF
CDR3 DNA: TGTGCCAGCAGCCAAGCTGGAGGTTTCCGCTACAATGAGCAGTTCTTC

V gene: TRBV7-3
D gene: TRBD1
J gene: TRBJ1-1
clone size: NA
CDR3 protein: CASSLTTGGTEAFF
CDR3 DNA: TGTGCCAGCAGCTTAACAACAGGGGGCACTGAAGCTTTCTTT

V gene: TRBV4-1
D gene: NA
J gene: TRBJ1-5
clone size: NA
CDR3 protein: CASSKGQGQPQHF
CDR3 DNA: TGCGCCAGCAGCAAGGGCCAGGGGCAGCCCCAGCATTTT

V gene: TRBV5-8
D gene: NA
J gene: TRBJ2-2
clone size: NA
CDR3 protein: CASSRVGHLNTGELFF
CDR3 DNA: TGTGCCAGCAGCCGCGTCGGACACCTGAACACCGGGGAGCTGTTTTTT

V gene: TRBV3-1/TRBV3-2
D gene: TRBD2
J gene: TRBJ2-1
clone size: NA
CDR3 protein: CASSPTAGYPGEQFF
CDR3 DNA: TGTGCCAGCAGCCCCACAGCGGGATATCCTGGGGAGCAGTTCTTC

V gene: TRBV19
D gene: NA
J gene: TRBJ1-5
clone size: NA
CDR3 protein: CASSPYSNQPQHF
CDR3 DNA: TGTGCCAGTAGTCCGTATAGCAATCAGCCCCAGCATTTT

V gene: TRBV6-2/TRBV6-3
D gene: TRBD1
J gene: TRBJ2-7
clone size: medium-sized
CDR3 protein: CASSYSPYQSDRDHEQYF
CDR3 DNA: TGTGCCAGCAGTTACTCTCCCTACCAGTCCGACAGGGATCACGAGCAGTACTTC

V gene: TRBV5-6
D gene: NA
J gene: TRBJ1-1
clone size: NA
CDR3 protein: CASSFRQVVTEAFF
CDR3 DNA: TGTGCCAGCAGCTTTCGCCAGGTGGTGACTGAAGCTTTCTTT

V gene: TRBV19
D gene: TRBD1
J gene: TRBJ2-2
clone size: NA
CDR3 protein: CASSILQGAGELFF
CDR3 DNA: TGTGCCAGTAGTATTCTCCAGGGGGCAGGGGAGCTGTTTTTT

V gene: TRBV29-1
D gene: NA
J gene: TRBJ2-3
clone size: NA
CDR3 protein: CSVEKGSGREDTQYF
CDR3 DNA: TGCAGCGTTGAAAAGGGGTCGGGGCGGGAAGATACGCAGTATTTT

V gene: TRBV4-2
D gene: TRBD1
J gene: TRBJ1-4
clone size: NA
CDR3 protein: CASSLTGGRSEKLFF
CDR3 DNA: TGTGCCAGCAGCCTGACAGGGGGGAGAAGTGAAAAACTGTTTTTT

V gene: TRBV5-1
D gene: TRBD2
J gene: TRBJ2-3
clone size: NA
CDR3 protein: CASSWGLVGTQYF
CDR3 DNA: TGCGCCAGCAGCTGGGGACTAGTTGGTACGCAGTATTTT

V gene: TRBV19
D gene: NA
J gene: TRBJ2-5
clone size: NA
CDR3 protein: CASSMWRQVQETQYF
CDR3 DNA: TGTGCCAGTAGTATGTGGCGACAGGTACAAGAGACCCAGTACTTC

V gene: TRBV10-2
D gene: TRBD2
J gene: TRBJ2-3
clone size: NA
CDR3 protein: CASGASGRTDTQYF
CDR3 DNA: TGCGCCAGCGGGGCTAGCGGCCGCACAGATACGCAGTATTTT

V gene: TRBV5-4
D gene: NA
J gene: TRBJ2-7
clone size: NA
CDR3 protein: CASSLGGFNEQYF
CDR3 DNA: TGTGCCAGCAGCTTGGGGGGCTTTAACGAGCAGTACTTC

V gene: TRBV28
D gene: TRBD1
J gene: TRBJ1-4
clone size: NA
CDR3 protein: CASSLEGASTNEKLFF
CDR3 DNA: TGTGCCAGCAGTTTAGAGGGGGCCTCAACTAATGAAAAACTGTTTTTT

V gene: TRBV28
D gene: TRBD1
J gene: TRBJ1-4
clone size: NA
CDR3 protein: CASSLRPGTGNEKLFF
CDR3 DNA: TGTGCCAGCAGTCTCCGACCCGGGACAGGAAATGAAAAACTGTTTTTT

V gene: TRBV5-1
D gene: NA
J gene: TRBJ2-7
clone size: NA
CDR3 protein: CASSLVGTAYEQYF
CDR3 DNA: TGCGCCAGCAGCTTGGTGGGGACTGCATACGAGCAGTACTTC

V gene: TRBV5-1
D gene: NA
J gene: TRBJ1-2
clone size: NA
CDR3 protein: CASSFGQIDYGYTF
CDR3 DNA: TGCGCCAGCAGCTTTGGGCAGATTGACTATGGCTACACCTTC

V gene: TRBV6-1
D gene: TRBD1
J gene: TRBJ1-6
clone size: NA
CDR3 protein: CASSDPGEDRAESYNSPLHF
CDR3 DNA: TGTGCCAGCAGTGACCCGGGGGAGGACAGGGCTGAATCTTATAATTCACCCCTCCACTTT

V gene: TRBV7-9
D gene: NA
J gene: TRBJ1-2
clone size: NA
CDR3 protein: CASSMSANYGYTF
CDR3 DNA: TGTGCCAGCAGCATGAGTGCTAACTATGGCTACACCTTC

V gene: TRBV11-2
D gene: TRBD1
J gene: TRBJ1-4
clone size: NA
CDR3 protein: CASSLGLGRGQKLFF
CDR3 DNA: TGTGCCAGCAGCTTGGGGCTTGGAAGGGGGCAAAAACTGTTTTTT

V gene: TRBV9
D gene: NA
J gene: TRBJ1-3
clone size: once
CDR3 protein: CASSVVGGLIYTIYF
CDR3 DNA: TGTGCCAGCAGCGTAGTGGGAGGGTTGATTTACACCATATATTTT

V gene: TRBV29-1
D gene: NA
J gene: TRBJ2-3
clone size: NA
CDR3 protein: CSVSPGADTQYF
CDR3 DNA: TGCAGCGTCTCCCCAGGGGCAGATACGCAGTATTTT

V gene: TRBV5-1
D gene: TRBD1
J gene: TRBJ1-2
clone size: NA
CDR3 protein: CASSLGDSNYGYTF
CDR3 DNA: TGCGCCAGCAGCTTGGGGGACAGTAACTATGGCTACACCTTC

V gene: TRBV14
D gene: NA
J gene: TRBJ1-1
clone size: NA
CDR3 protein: CASSQTTGWNTEAFF
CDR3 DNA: TGTGCCAGCAGCCAGACGACAGGCTGGAACACTGAAGCTTTCTTT

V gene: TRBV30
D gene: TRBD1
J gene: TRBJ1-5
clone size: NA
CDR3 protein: CAWTPGQLRQPQHF
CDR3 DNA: TGTGCCTGGACGCCGGGACAGCTGCGTCAGCCCCAGCATTTT

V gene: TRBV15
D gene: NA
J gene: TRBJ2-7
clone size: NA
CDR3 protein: CATSRDANQETEQYF
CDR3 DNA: TGTGCCACCAGCAGAGATGCGAATCAAGAAACCGAGCAGTACTTC

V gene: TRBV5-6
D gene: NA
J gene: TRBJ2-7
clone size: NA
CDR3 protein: CASSLDISSYEQYF
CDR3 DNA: TGTGCCAGCAGCTTGGATATCAGTTCCTACGAGCAGTACTTC

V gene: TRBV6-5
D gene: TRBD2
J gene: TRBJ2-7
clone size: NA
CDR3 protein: CASSSLAGGGREQYF
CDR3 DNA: TGTGCCAGCAGTTCACTAGCGGGGGGAGGAAGGGAGCAGTACTTC

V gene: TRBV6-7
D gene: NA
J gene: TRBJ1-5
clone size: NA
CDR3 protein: CASSYSIKQARGKCNQPQHF
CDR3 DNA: TGTGCCAGCAGTTACTCGATTAAGCAGGCCAGGGGTAAGTGCAATCAGCCCCAGCATTTT

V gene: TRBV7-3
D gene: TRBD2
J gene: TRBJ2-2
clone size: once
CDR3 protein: CASSLLAGSTGELFF
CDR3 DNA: TGTGCCAGCAGCCTTTTAGCGGGAAGCACCGGGGAGCTGTTTTTT

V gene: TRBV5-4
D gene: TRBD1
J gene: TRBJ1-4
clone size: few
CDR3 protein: CASSLDRGDDEKLFF
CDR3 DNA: TGTGCCAGCAGCCTTGACAGGGGTGATGATGAAAAACTGTTTTTT